This is a list of T cell receptor beta chains from one sample in a study of tumor and adjacent non-tumor tissue in lung cancer. One entry per CDR3 protein results from TCRdb running MiXCR on the multiplex PCR reads. Among around 100,000 distinct CDR3 sequences listed, over 55% were seen once. Sequencing input: distant non-tumor lung tissue. These receptors all stem from a man aged 30 to 39 with non-small cell lung cancer. Each CDR3 is given with its conserved first and last residue. The D gene is left open where the match is weak. Rows give clone size only sometimes, using once, few, many, or a class for an expanded clone.

J gene | CDR3 length | clone size | V gene | D gene | CDR3 DNA | CDR3 protein
TRBJ2-7 | 14 | many | TRBV7-8 | TRBD1 | TGTGCCAGCAGCCTGGAGGGACAGGCCTACGAGCAGTACTTC | CASSLEGQAYEQYF
TRBJ2-1 | 17 | many | TRBV6-5 | . | TGTGCCAGCAGCCCACGGACAGGGAGGGCTGGCTACAATGAGCAGTTCTTC | CASSPRTGRAGYNEQFF
TRBJ1-2 | 16 | once | TRBV3-1 | TRBD1 | TGTGCCAGCAGCTCCCCAGGGGGAGGAACTAACTATGGCTACACCTTC | CASSSPGGGTNYGYTF
TRBJ2-3 | 14 | . | TRBV2 | . | TGTGCCAGCAGTGGGCGGACCATCACAGATACGCAGTATTTT | CASSGRTITDTQYF
TRBJ2-7 | 16 | . | TRBV6-5 | . | TGTGCCAGCAGTTACCCTAAATTAGTGGGATCTAAGGAGCAGTACTTC | CASSYPKLVGSKEQYF
TRBJ2-7 | 13 | . | TRBV6-5 | TRBD1 | TGTGCCAGCAATTACGGACAGGCCTACGAGCAGTACTTC | CASNYGQAYEQYF
TRBJ1-4 | 15 | many | TRBV6-5 | TRBD1 | TGTGCCAGCAGTTCCCCAGGGGGACCTAATGAAAAACTGTTTTTT | CASSSPGGPNEKLFF
TRBJ2-3 | 17 | . | TRBV7-8 | TRBD2 | TGTGCCGGCAGCTTAGCGGGGGTGAGCGGGACCACACATACGCAGTATTTT | CAGSLAGVSGTTHTQYF
TRBJ2-1 | 17 | . | TRBV11-2 | TRBD2 | TGTGCCAGCAGCCCTCGAGGTAGCGGGATAAGGTACAGTGAGCACTTCTTC | CASSPRGSGIRYSEHFF
TRBJ1-5 | 15 | . | TRBV12-3/TRBV12-4 | TRBD1 | TGTGCCAGCAGTCCCTCCAGGGGGTGGAATCACCCCCAGCATTTT | CASSPSRGWNHPQHF
TRBJ2-2 | 13 | many | TRBV14 | . | TGTGCCAGCAGCCCTCAAAGGACCGGGGAGCTGTTTTTT | CASSPQRTGELFF
TRBJ2-7 | 13 | many | TRBV10-3 | TRBD2 | TGTGCCATCTCCCAGCGGGGGGGCAACGAGCAGTACTTC | CAISQRGGNEQYF
TRBJ2-3 | 12 | . | TRBV11-2 | . | TGTGCCGGCAGCCGGACCCTGGATACGCAGTATTTT | CAGSRTLDTQYF
TRBJ2-5 | 16 | . | TRBV4-2 | TRBD2 | TGTGCCAGCAGCCCGAGACTAGCGGAGAACCAAGAGACCCACTACTTC | CASSPRLAENQETHYF
TRBJ2-7 | 15 | . | TRBV11-3 | TRBD2 | TGTGCCAGCTGCATCCGGACTAGCGGGTCGCCACGGCAGTACTTC | CASCIRTSGSPRQYF
TRBJ2-7 | 15 | many | TRBV6-5 | TRBD2 | TGTGCCAGCAGCCAGCGGGAGGGCCCTCGGTACGAGCAGTACTTC | CASSQREGPRYEQYF
TRBJ2-1 | 13 | . | TRBV11-2 | . | TGTGCCTGCAACCCACACCGGACGATAGAGCAGGTCTTC | CACNPHRTIEQVF
TRBJ2-1 | 14 | . | TRBV4-1 | . | TGCGCCAGCAGCCACGGACAGCGAGACAATGAGCAGTTCTTC | CASSHGQRDNEQFF
TRBJ2-2 | 16 | . | TRBV7-3 | TRBD2 | TGTGCCAGCAGTCCGACTAGCGGGAGAGTTACCGGGGAGCTGTTTTTT | CASSPTSGRVTGELFF
TRBJ1-5 | 18 | . | TRBV6-7 | . | TGTGCCAACAGTTACTCGAGGAAAAGGGACTCCAGCAATCAGCCCCAGCATTTT | CANSYSRKRDSSNQPQHF
TRBJ2-3 | 15 | . | TRBV7-9 | . | TGTGCCAGCAGTTCGGGACGGGGGGCCGGAGATACGCAGTATTTT | CASSSGRGAGDTQYF
TRBJ2-1 | 15 | many | TRBV4-1 | TRBD1 | TGCGCCAGCAGCCCGGGACAGGGGGTCATGAATGAGCAGTTCTTC | CASSPGQGVMNEQFF
TRBJ2-1 | 15 | . | TRBV11-2 | . | TGTGCCAGCAGCTTAATCCTAGCAGAGATTGGTGTGCAGTTCTTC | CASSLILAEIGVQFF
TRBJ2-3 | 14 | . | TRBV5-5 | TRBD1 | TGTGCCAGCACCACGGGACAGCGTACAGATATGCAGTATTTT | CASTTGQRTDMQYF
TRBJ1-1 | 15 | many | TRBV11-2 | . | TGTGCCAACAGCGCCGAGGGACCCCGAGGGACTGAAGCTTTCTTT | CANSAEGPRGTEAFF
TRBJ2-5 | 18 | many | TRBV4-3 | TRBD1 | TGCGCCAGCAGCCAACAACCCCCGGGACAGGGGGTTGGAGAGACCCAGTACTTC | CASSQQPPGQGVGETQYF
TRBJ1-1 | 16 | . | TRBV7-9 | TRBD1 | TGTACCTGCAGCGGGATTGGGACAGGGGGATTAGCAGCAGCTTTCTTT | CTCSGIGTGGLAAAFF
TRBJ1-1 | 14 | many | TRBV6-6 | . | TGTGCCAGCACCTCTCCGGGGTTGGACACTGAAGCTTTCTTT | CASTSPGLDTEAFF
TRBJ1-4 | 16 | . | TRBV5-5 | TRBD1 | TGTGTCAGCAGCAGGAGAACGGGACAGGGGGAAGAAAAACTGTTTTTT | CVSSRRTGQGEEKLFF
TRBJ1-4 | 14 | many | TRBV5-1 | . | TGCGCCAGCAGCTTACCGGGGCCAAACGAAAAACTGTTTTTT | CASSLPGPNEKLFF
TRBJ1-4 | 15 | . | TRBV4-1 | . | TGCGTCAACAGCCCTTACACCAACTTTAATGAAAAACTGTTTTTT | CVNSPYTNFNEKLFF
TRBJ2-1 | 14 | . | TRBV6-5 | TRBD2 | TGTGCCAATAGAGGAGCTAGCGGGAGGGATGAGCAGTTCTTC | CANRGASGRDEQFF
TRBJ1-2 | 11 | . | TRBV11-3 | . | TGTGCCAGCAGCTTAAGCGGGGCCGTGACCTTC | CASSLSGAVTF
TRBJ2-7 | 15 | . | TRBV11-2 | . | TGTGTCAGTACCCAAGGGTGGGGAAGCTCCTGCGAGCAGTACTTC | CVSTQGWGSSCEQYF
TRBJ2-3 | 15 | . | TRBV29-1 | . | TGCAGCGCTTCGGGACACTGTCTCCTCACAGATACGCAGTATTTT | CSASGHCLLTDTQYF
TRBJ2-3 | 15 | . | TRBV11-2 | TRBD2 | TGTGCCAGCAACCCTAGCGGGAGGGCCTGGGATACACAGTATTTT | CASNPSGRAWDTQYF
TRBJ2-1 | 15 | many | TRBV13 | . | TGTGCCAGCAGCTGGGATAGGGCCACATACAATGAGCAGTTCTTC | CASSWDRATYNEQFF
TRBJ2-3 | 14 | . | TRBV20-1 | . | TGCAGTGCTAGAGACTGGGCGGTTCAAGATAAGCAGTATTTT | CSARDWAVQDKQYF
TRBJ2-7 | 13 | few | TRBV11-3 | . | TGTGCGGGCAGCCCAGGGACTTCCTACGAGCAGTACTTC | CAGSPGTSYEQYF
TRBJ1-6 | 16 | . | TRBV11-2 | . | TGTGCCAGCAGCCCCAGAGTGGACTGGGGGAATTCACCCCTCCACTTT | CASSPRVDWGNSPLHF
TRBJ1-1 | 16 | few | TRBV12-3/TRBV12-4 | . | TGTGCCAGCAGTCCTCAGTGGCATTTGGGGGACGCTGAAGCTTTCTTT | CASSPQWHLGDAEAFF
TRBJ2-7 | 15 | many | TRBV4-1 | . | TGCGCCAGCAGCCAAGAATGGGGGTCCTCCTACGAGCAGTACTTC | CASSQEWGSSYEQYF
TRBJ2-3 | 12 | . | TRBV20-1 | . | TGTAGTGCTAGCCAGGGCACAGTTACGCAGTATTTT | CSASQGTVTQYF
TRBJ2-7 | 15 | . | TRBV11-2 | . | TGTGCCAGCAGCTACAACTTCGTGAACTCCTACGAGCAGTACTTC | CASSYNFVNSYEQYF
TRBJ2-1 | 16 | few | TRBV11-2 | . | TGTGCCAGCAGCCCCTACTCGGACGGGAGAGGAAATGAACAGTTCTTC | CASSPYSDGRGNEQFF
TRBJ1-1 | 14 | . | TRBV6-5 | TRBD1 | TGTGTCAGCGGTTCACAAAACCTACAGGGGGTGGCTTTCTTT | CVSGSQNLQGVAFF
TRBJ2-1 | 13 | . | TRBV4-1 | . | TGCGCCAGCAGCCACCCCCAGGACAATGAGCGGTTCTTC | CASSHPQDNERFF
TRBJ1-6 | 14 | once | TRBV20-1 | . | TGCGGTGCTATTGATGGCACCTATAATCCACCCCTCCACTTT | CGAIDGTYNPPLHF
TRBJ2-3 | 20 | . | TRBV4-2 | TRBD2 | TGTGCCAGCAGCCAGAAGTCCGGGACTAGCGGGGGGGGGCGGGCAGATACGCAATATTTT | CASSQKSGTSGGGRADTQYF
TRBJ2-1 | 12 | many | TRBV20-1 | . | TGCAGTGCTGACCTACAGGGAACTGAGCAGTTCTTC | CSADLQGTEQFF
TRBJ2-3 | 16 | . | TRBV5-6 | TRBD2 | TGTGTCAGCAGCTTGGCTCTAGCGGACCTCTGGGATACGCAGTATTTT | CVSSLALADLWDTQYF